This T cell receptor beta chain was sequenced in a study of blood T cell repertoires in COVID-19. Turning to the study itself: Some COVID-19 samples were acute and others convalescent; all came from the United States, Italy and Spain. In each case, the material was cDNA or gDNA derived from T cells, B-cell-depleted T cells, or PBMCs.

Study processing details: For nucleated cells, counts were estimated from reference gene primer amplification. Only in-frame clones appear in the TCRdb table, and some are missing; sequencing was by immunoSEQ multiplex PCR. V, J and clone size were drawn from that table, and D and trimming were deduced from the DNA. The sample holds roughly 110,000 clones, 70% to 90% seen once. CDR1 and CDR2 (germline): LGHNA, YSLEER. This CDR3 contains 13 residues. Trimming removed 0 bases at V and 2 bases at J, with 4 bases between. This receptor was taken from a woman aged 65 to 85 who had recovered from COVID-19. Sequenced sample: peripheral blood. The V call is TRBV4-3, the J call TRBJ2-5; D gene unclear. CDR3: CASSQEQQETQYF. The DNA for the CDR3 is TGCGCCAGCAGCCAAGAACAGCAAGAGACCCAGTACTTC.